The 18 T cell receptor beta chains below all came from one sample that was sequenced in a study of cytomegalovirus exposure and HLA in healthy donors. Primers: 60 Vbeta forward and 13 Jbeta reverse. Profiling relied on immunoSEQ multiplex PCR, and the TCRdb table lists in-frame clones only, not all of them. The profile covers around 80,000 clones, with about 9.4% appearing a single time and around 24% taken by the ten largest. What was sequenced was PBMCs. Source of these receptors: a man aged 55 to 70 in good health and CMV-seropositive.

This clone has just a few counts. This CDR3 is CASSEDGGSVLFYEQYV. Here the CDR3 DNA reads TGTGCCAGCAGTGAAGATGGGGGCTCCGTCCTCTTCTACGAGCAGTACGTC. The chain employs TRBV6-1 and TRBJ2-7; possibly TRBD1 for D (6 bases). Germline V lookup: CDR1 MNHNS, CDR2 SASEGT. The CDR3 covers 17 residues. Trimming cost V 1 base and J 3 bases, with 19 bases left between them.

This chain links TRBV4-1 with TRBJ1-5; D ambiguous. The CDR3 covers 15 residues. V was shortened by 0 bases and J by 1 base, with 7 bases between the two germline ends. Germline lookup yields CDR1 MGHRA and CDR2 YSYEKL. CDR3 residues: CASSQEDRSNQPQHF. Here the CDR3 DNA reads TGCGCCAGCAGCCAAGAAGATCGGAGCAATCAGCCCCAGCATTTT.

This clone was counted between two and nine times. An end of the junction differs from the germline gene, which may be a read error. The rearrangement joins TRBV7-7 to TRBJ2-1; 10 bases fit TRBD2. Germline loops: CDR1 SSHAT, CDR2 FNYEAQ (reference sequence). The CDR3 totals 15 residues. CDR3 nucleotide sequence: TGTGCTAGCAGCCCACTAGCGGGGAACTACAATGAGCAGTTCTTC. Translating gives CASSPLAGNYNEQFF.

The table lists this clone with a few counts. CDR3 protein: CASSELGTVINQPQHF. The CDR3 DNA reads TGCGCCAGCAGTGAGTTAGGGACAGTGATCAATCAGCCCCAGCATTTT. The J gene is TRBJ1-5, the V gene TRBV10-2; the match to TRBD1 covers 7 bases. Trimming removed 1 base from V and 3 bases from J; junction bases left unmatched: 6. Germline V gene lookup returns CDR1 WSHSY and CDR2 SAAADI. This CDR3 has 16 amino acids.

The rearrangement uses TRBV10-1 and TRBJ2-1, with TRBD2 matching over 7 bases. With 3 bases clipped from V and 9 bases from J, the junction kept 8 bases outside the gene matches. Per the germline V gene, CDR1 is WNHNN and CDR2 is SYGVQD (reference sequence). The CDR3 is 14 residues long. The CDR3 region is CASSESREIAEQFF. DNA for the CDR3: TGCGCCAGCAGTGAATCGCGGGAGATAGCTGAGCAGTTCTTC.

The V and J genes are TRBV5-1 and TRBJ1-4, with a possible D match to TRBD1 (6 bases). The germline gives CDR1 SGHRS, CDR2 YFSETQ. Trimming removed 0 bases at V and 7 bases at J, with 10 bases between. The CDR3 covers 14 residues. CDR3 coding DNA: TGCGCCAGCAGCTTGGGCAGGGGCGGTGAAAAACTGTTTTTT. Protein sequence: CASSLGRGGEKLFF.

This clone occurred a few times. This rearrangement joins TRBV5-1 to TRBJ2-1; 9 bases are shared with TRBD1. Germline trimming cut 5 bases from V and 9 bases from J; bases unmatched to any gene: 18. Germline loops: CDR1 SGHRS, CDR2 YFSETQ. This CDR3 region has 17 residues. The CDR3 bases are TGCGCCAGCAGACCGGAGACCCCGGGACAGGGTACGAGTGAGCAGTTCTTC. Its protein product is CASRPETPGQGTSEQFF.

V gene TRBV9 combines with J gene TRBJ2-7, with TRBD2 identical over 7 bases. The CDR3 extends over 15 amino acids. Germline trimming cut 2 bases from V and 5 bases from J; bases unmatched to any gene: 10. Germline V gene lookup returns CDR1 SGDLS and CDR2 YYNGEE. This chain's CDR3 is CASSVEDGRRDEQYF. The CDR3 DNA reads TGTGCCAGCAGCGTTGAGGACGGGAGGAGGGACGAGCAGTACTTC.

The sample holds a few counts of this clone. The chain employs TRBV19 and TRBJ2-5; 12 bases align to TRBD1. With V trimmed by 5 bases and J by 4 bases, 2 bases remained unmatched. CDR1 LNHDA and CDR2 SQIVND come from the germline V gene (reference sequence). CDR3 length: 14 residues. The CDR3: CASSGTGGSETQYF. CDR3 bases: TGTGCCAGTAGTGGGACAGGGGGCTCAGAGACCCAGTACTTC.

This clone came up once. At one end, the junction sequence differs from germline, possibly due to a read error. The chain couples TRBV5-4 to TRBJ1-1; 8 nucleotides align to TRBD1. Germline CDR1 SGHNT, CDR2 YYREEE (reference sequence). The CDR3 covers 15 residues. The CDR3 reads CASSARQGPRAEALF. CDR3 DNA sequence: TGTGCCAGCAGCGCACGACAGGGGCCGAGGGCTGAAGCTCTCTTT.

The V call is TRBV5-6, the J call TRBJ1-3; D gene unclear. CDR1 and CDR2 (germline): SGHDT, YYEEEE. V was shortened by 4 bases and J by 1 base, with 9 bases between the two germline ends. The CDR3 has 14 residues. The DNA of the CDR3 is TGTGCCAGCAGCCCTAAAAAATCTGGAAACACCATATATTTT. It encodes CASSPKKSGNTIYF.

V and J are TRBV6-5 and TRBJ2-3; D uncertain. The CDR3 consists of 12 residues. The V gene's germline CDR1 is MNHEY and CDR2 SVGAGI. Between the trimmed V and J ends, which lost 6 bases and 5 bases, there was a span of 9 bases. The CDR3 loop is CASRAEEDTQYF. CDR3 sequence (DNA): TGTGCCAGCAGGGCAGAAGAAGATACGCAGTATTTT.

The genes are TRBV30 and TRBJ1-5, with a possible D match to TRBD1 (5 bases). V was trimmed by 1 base and J by 3 bases, leaving 10 bases between them. CDR1 and CDR2 (germline): GTSNPN, SVGIG (reference sequence). This CDR3 region has 14 residues. The CDR3 DNA sequence: TGTGCCTGGAGTGGGGCAGGGAACAATCAGCCCCAGCATTTT. This sequence encodes CAWSGAGNNQPQHF.

This chain joins TRBV29-1 and TRBJ1-1, with a tentative D call TRBD1 (6 bases). The CDR3 extends over 14 amino acids. In germline, CDR1 is SQVTM, CDR2 ANQGSEA. Trimming removed 6 bases from V and 0 bases from J, with 14 bases in between. The CDR3 here is CSVGAGALNTEAFF. CDR3 bases: TGCAGCGTGGGGGCCGGGGCCTTGAACACTGAAGCTTTCTTT.

This clone was seen a few times. The chain is built from TRBV5-1 and TRBJ1-1; 11 nucleotides agree with TRBD1. Germline CDR1 SGHRS, CDR2 YFSETQ. Losses at the gene ends were 4 bases for V and 6 bases for J; bases not matched to a gene: 2. This CDR3 has 13 residues. The CDR3 sequence: CASSQGQGAEAFF. CDR3 coding DNA: TGCGCCAGCAGCCAGGGACAGGGGGCTGAAGCTTTCTTT.

This clone has just a few counts. The V and J genes are TRBV28 and TRBJ2-7, with TRBD2 identical over 14 bases. With V trimmed by 8 bases and J by 5 bases, 11 bases remained unmatched. Germline assignment: CDR1 MDHEN and CDR2 SYDVKM. The CDR3 spans 16 residues. CDR3 nucleotide sequence: TGTGCCAGCTTTCCCCCCGGACTAGCGGGAGGCAACGAGCAGTACTTC. Amino acid sequence: CASFPPGLAGGNEQYF. Filled out from reference TRBV28 and TRBJ2-7, the complete variable domain reads DVKVTQSSRYLVKRTGEKVFLECVQDMDHENMFWYRQDPGLGLRLIYFSYDVKMKEKGDIPEGYSVSREKKERFSLILESASTNQTSMYLCASFPPGLAGGNEQYFGPGTRLTVT.

This clone has only a few counts. The junction shows a germline mismatch at one end, possibly a read error. The chain links TRBV30 to TRBJ1-6; weak D call: TRBD1 (5 bases). The CDR3 is made up of 13 amino acids. Germline CDR1 and CDR2: GTSNPN and SVGIG (reference sequence). In DNA, the CDR3 is TGTGCCTGGGGTGTCGGGGGGGATTCACCCCTCCACTTT. This gives the protein CAWGVGGDSPLHF.

This clone was counted a few times. This chain joins TRBV19 and TRBJ2-2; D might be TRBD2 (5 bases). The germline CDR1 and CDR2 sequences are LNHDA and SQIVND (reference sequence). This CDR3 is built from 15 residues. Between the trimmed V and J ends, which lost 3 bases and 5 bases, there was a span of 13 bases. CDR3 sequence (DNA): TGTGCCAGTAGTATTACCGGGGTTAAGACCGGGGAGCTGTTTTTT. Amino acids: CASSITGVKTGELFF. Variable domain in full (rest from reference TRBV19 and TRBJ2-2): DGGITQSPKYLFRKEGQNVTLSCEQNLNHDAMYWYRQDPGQGLRLIYYSQIVNDFQKGDIAEGYSVSREKKESFPLTVTSAQKNPTAFYLCASSITGVKTGELFFGEGSRLTVL.